This passage covers 11 T cell receptor beta chains from one sample sequenced in a study of T cell repertoires in cytomegalovirus infection (dated by TCRdb to about 2019). The sample's treatment or condition label, in plain terms: in vitro stimulation with specific CMV peptide epitopes to enrich CMV-specific T cells. Sequencing took place on an Illumina HiSeq 1500. Clones were called with MiXCR by TCRdb after fastp trimmed the public reads at Q25, and only in-frame beta chains were retained. For every CDR3 protein sequence, its rows merge into one entry that carries the most common genes and DNA. The sample table records 800,000 to 950,000 distinct CDR3 sequences; approximately 29% of these occur just once. The ten largest make up 12% of the sample. Antigen specificity for these receptors is unknown. Sequencing was performed on cultured CD8+ T cells from PBMCs, taken from culture after CMV antigen stimulation. These receptors were obtained from a human donor in good health (CMV status not recorded). Some clones in this sample may be carry-over from other donors' samples.

This chain joins TRBV5-6 and TRBJ2-1; 8 bases line up with TRBD1. After removal of 1 base from V and 2 bases from J, the junction contained 5 bases not matched to a gene. The CDR3 has 16 residues. Per the germline V gene, CDR1 is SGHDT and CDR2 is YYEEEE. The CDR3 protein is CASSLKDRDPYNEQFF. The CDR3 coding sequence is TGTGCCAGCAGCTTGAAGGACAGGGACCCCTACAATGAGCAGTTCTTC.

This clonotype appeared many times. This rearrangement joins TRBV28 to TRBJ1-1; D remains ambiguous. V was cut by 2 bases and J by 0 bases, with 13 bases left in between. There are 16 residues in the CDR3. Per the germline V gene, CDR1 is MDHEN and CDR2 is SYDVKM. The CDR3 nucleotides are TGTGCCAGCAGTTTAGTGGCGGGTTTCATGAACACTGAAGCTTTCTTT. Translated: CASSLVAGFMNTEAFF.

There are a few counts of this clonotype. V gene TRBV6-6 combines with J gene TRBJ1-5; TRBD1 agrees at 9 bases. The CDR3 totals 15 residues. After removal of 5 bases from V and 2 bases from J, the junction contained 4 bases not matched to a gene. Germline loops: CDR1 MNHNY, CDR2 SVGAGI (reference sequence). CDR3 residues: CASSTGGCGNQPQHF. In DNA form, the CDR3 reads TGTGCCAGCAGTACAGGGGGCTGCGGCAATCAGCCCCAGCATTTT.

V and J are TRBV4-3 and TRBJ1-1; 8 nucleotides agree with TRBD1. CDR3 length: 17 residues. CDR1 LGHNA and CDR2 YSLEER come from the germline V gene. V shed 4 bases and J 2 bases; nucleotides not matched to a gene: 12. CDR3 DNA sequence: TGCGCCAGCAGCCGAGATCAAGGGACAGGCATAAACACTGAAGCTTTCTTT. Translation gives CASSRDQGTGINTEAFF.

The chain links TRBV10-3 to TRBJ1-4; 9 bases map to TRBD1. The V gene end was trimmed by 5 bases and the J gene end by 8 bases; junction bases not matched to a gene: 6. Per the germline V gene, CDR1 is ENHRY and CDR2 is SYGVKD. CDR3 length: 14 amino acids. Here the CDR3 DNA reads TGTGCCATCAGTCCCGGACAGGGGAACGAAAAACTGTTTTTT. This encodes CAISPGQGNEKLFF.

The gene calls are TRBV24-1 and TRBJ1-1; D remains ambiguous. Trimming pared 4 bases from V and 10 bases from J, leaving 15 bases between. This CDR3 contains 13 residues. The V gene's germline CDR1 is KGHDR and CDR2 SFDVKD. CDR3 loop: CATSDMDAGTAFF. Written as DNA, the CDR3 is TGTGCCACCAGTGACATGGACGCCGGCACAGCTTTCTTT.

The rearrangement uses TRBV27 and TRBJ2-4; D is possibly TRBD1 (6 bases). Looked up from germline, CDR1 is MNHEY and CDR2 is SMNVEV (reference sequence). This CDR3 is built from 14 residues. Trimming took 5 bases from V and 3 from J, leaving 11 bases between them. In DNA, the CDR3 is TGTGCCAGCAGTGGGACATCGGGCAAAAACATTCAGTACTTC. This codes for CASSGTSGKNIQYF.

This clonotype has only a few counts. The chain is built from TRBV18 and TRBJ1-1, with a possible D match to TRBD1 (6 bases). The CDR3 contains 18 residues. With 6 bases removed from V and 0 bases from J, the gap between germline ends came to 23 bases. Germline loops: CDR1 KGHSH, CDR2 LQKENI. The CDR3 loop reads CASSPGQFGIVVNTEAFF. The CDR3 DNA sequence: TGTGCCAGCTCGCCCGGACAGTTTGGCATAGTGGTGAACACTGAAGCTTTCTTT.

The chain joins TRBV7-2 to TRBJ2-3; D unclear. Germline CDR1 and CDR2: SGHTA and FQGNSA. Trimming took 1 base from V and 8 from J, leaving 7 bases between them. CDR3 length equals 12 residues. The CDR3 DNA sequence: TGTGCCAGCAGCTTAGGCCCAGTTACGCAGTATTTT. Protein sequence: CASSLGPVTQYF.

V and J are TRBV7-9 and TRBJ2-2; tentatively, D is TRBD1 or TRBD2 (6 bases each). Trimming shortened V by 5 bases and J by 4 bases, and 14 bases separated the two germline ends. This CDR3 spans 15 amino acids. Germline CDR1 is SEHNR and CDR2 is FQNEAQ (reference sequence). CDR3 coding DNA: TGTGCCAGCAGCCCGGGGGCCCGAGTCACCGGGGAGCTGTTTTTT. It yields the protein CASSPGARVTGELFF.

This clonotype was detected many times. The rearrangement links TRBV7-9 to TRBJ2-3, with 8 bases aligning to TRBD2. Germline lookup yields CDR1 SEHNR and CDR2 FQNEAQ (reference sequence). The V segment lost 2 bases and the J segment 3 bases; nucleotides outside the gene matches: 10. The CDR3 loop spans 17 amino acids. The CDR3 loop is CASSLPTSGPSTDTQYF. In DNA, the CDR3 is TGTGCCAGCAGCTTACCTACTAGCGGACCCTCGACAGATACGCAGTATTTT.